The 6 T cell receptor beta chains presented below share a single source sample, sequenced in a study of human T cells and chemical hapten exposure. Sample time point: patch test 1, 2 weeks after DPC sensitization. Treatment denoted: therapeutic diphenylcyclopropenone sensitization with weekly scalp DPC. A single record per CDR3 protein comes from TCRdb applying MiXCR to the RACE reads. This sample has 65,000 to 85,000 distinct CDR3 sequences, with 10% to 13% found just once. The specimen comprised whole blood, sampled in connection with sensitization to the hapten diphenylcyclopropenone (DPC). The receptors here all came from a woman in her forties or fifties with alopecia areata. Some clones in this sample may be carry-over from other donors' samples.

This clonotype was counted a few times. This chain joins TRBV14 and TRBJ1-4; D gene ambiguous. Germline-derived CDR1 and CDR2 are SGHDN and FVKESK. The CDR3 runs to 12 residues. V lost 2 bases, J lost 13 bases, and 11 bases lay in between. CDR3 nucleotides: TGTGCCAGCAGCCAATCCGGGAGGAGACTGTTTTTT. Translated, it gives CASSQSGRRLFF.

The rearrangement joins TRBV18 to TRBJ2-1, with 8 bases fitting TRBD2. Germline-derived CDR1 and CDR2 are KGHSH and LQKENI. V lost 1 base and J lost 8; bases outside the gene matches: 19. The CDR3 has 19 residues. This CDR3 is CASSPLLVPGRAQAYEQFF. CDR3 in DNA: TGTGCCAGCTCACCACTTCTGGTCCCCGGGAGGGCCCAGGCGTATGAGCAGTTCTTC.

The chain uses TRBV5-6 and TRBJ1-5; the D gene is possibly TRBD1 (6 bases). Germline lookup yields CDR1 SGHDT and CDR2 YYEEEE. This CDR3 comprises 17 residues. The V and J ends lost 4 bases and 2 bases respectively, with 19 bases between them. The CDR3 nucleotides are TGTGCCAGCAGCCGGAGCTCAGGGGCCGGGGGCAATCAGCCCCAGCATTTT. Its protein product is CASSRSSGAGGNQPQHF.

Ten or more counts support this clonotype. The chain has TRBV28 and TRBJ1-4; a weak D match, TRBD1 (6 bases). The V gene's germline CDR1 is MDHEN and CDR2 SYDVKM. CDR3 size: 14 residues. The germline V and J ends were trimmed by 2 bases and 9 bases, with 13 bases remaining between them. The CDR3 nucleotides are TGTGCCAGCAGTTTAAAAACAGGGTTTAAAAAACTGTTTTTT. This gives the protein CASSLKTGFKKLFF.

This clonotype was seen a handful of times. The V and J genes are TRBV11-2 and TRBJ2-3; unclear D gene. V was shortened by 3 bases and J by 2 bases, with 12 bases between the two germline ends. Germline values: CDR1 SGHAT, CDR2 FQNNGV. The CDR3 loop spans 15 amino acids. The CDR3 sequence: CASSFSPEVTDTQYF. DNA for the CDR3: TGTGCCAGCAGCTTTTCTCCCGAGGTCACAGATACGCAGTATTTT.

The chain has TRBV11-2 and TRBJ2-7; 11 positions agree with TRBD2. Germline CDR1 SGHAT, CDR2 FQNNGV. The trim removed 5 bases at V and 0 bases at J, leaving 6 bases unmatched. This CDR3 has 16 residues. CDR3 DNA: TGTGCCAGCAGCCCCAGGCTAGCGGGAGGCTCCTACGAGCAGTACTTC. This sequence encodes CASSPRLAGGSYEQYF.